These 13 T cell receptor beta chains were all obtained from the same sample, sequenced in a study of early T cells in non-severe SARS-CoV-2 infection (dated by TCRdb to about 2021). Libraries came from 5' RACE. The instrument was a NextSeq 500. The raw public data were reprocessed by TCRdb itself: fastp quality trimming at Q25, MiXCR clonotype calling, in-frame beta chains only. Duplicate CDR3 protein sequences are folded into a single record with the most common DNA and genes. The sample includes tens of thousands of distinct CDR3 sequences, with roughly 4.9% observed a single time. The ten largest make up 9% to 12% of the sample. Specimen: whole blood. The source is an adult who was a healthcare worker with PCR-confirmed SARS-CoV-2 infection or an uninfected control (not recorded which).

The chain recombines TRBV5-4 with TRBJ2-7; 9 nucleotides agree with TRBD1. J gave up 1 base and V 2 bases, and 4 bases lay outside the gene matches. Germline V gene lookup returns CDR1 SGHNT and CDR2 YYREEE (reference sequence). The CDR3 spans 15 residues. The CDR3 protein is CASSFSGQGSYEQYF. CDR3 DNA sequence: TGTGCCAGCAGCTTTTCAGGACAGGGGTCCTACGAGCAGTACTTC.

Many counts were recorded for this clonotype. The rearrangement joins TRBV27 to TRBJ2-7, with a possible D match to TRBD1 (6 bases). From germline, CDR1 is MNHEY and CDR2 SMNVEV (reference sequence). V lost 5 bases, J lost 3 bases, and 11 bases lay in between. The CDR3 has 13 amino acids. DNA for the CDR3: TGTGCCAGCAGTAACCCGACAGGCTACGAGCAGTACTTC. Amino acid sequence: CASSNPTGYEQYF.

In this sample, this clonotype turned up many times. This chain connects TRBV7-6 to TRBJ1-5; TRBD1 matches 9 bases. The CDR3 consists of 14 residues. CDR1 and CDR2 from the germline V gene are SGHVS and FNYEAQ. V was pared by 5 bases and J by 7 bases, with 6 bases of the junction left unmatched. CDR3 sequence reads: CASSPDRGGQPQHF. The CDR3 DNA reads as TGTGCCAGCAGCCCGGACAGGGGCGGACAGCCCCAGCATTTT.

This clonotype was observed at least ten times. V is TRBV7-8 and J is TRBJ2-1; D is unresolved. The CDR3 contains 15 residues. Trimming took 5 bases from V and 4 from J, leaving 15 bases between them. The germline V gene encodes CDR1 SGHVS and CDR2 FQNEAQ. The CDR3 spells CASSLTPEGYNEQFF. The CDR3 DNA sequence: TGTGCCAGCAGCCTAACCCCGGAAGGGTACAATGAGCAGTTCTTC.

This clonotype was seen repeatedly, ten times or more. The chain links TRBV4-1 to TRBJ2-5; TRBD1 matches at 8 bases. V was clipped by 4 bases and J by 5 bases; unmatched bases: 9. Germline V CDR1 and CDR2: MGHRA, YSYEKL. This CDR3 is built from 15 residues. The CDR3 region is CASSPPGTGGETQYF. The DNA of the CDR3 is TGCGCCAGCAGCCCACCCGGGACAGGTGGTGAGACCCAGTACTTC.

Ten or more counts support this clonotype. The chain is built from TRBV14 and TRBJ2-1; perhaps D is TRBD1 or TRBD2 (6 bases each). Trimming removed 4 bases at V and 5 bases at J, with 21 bases between. The CDR3 has 17 residues. Germline V CDR1 and CDR2: SGHDN, FVKESK. DNA for the CDR3: TGTGCCAGCAGCCTAAGGGTGGGGCCCGGGGGCCACAATGAGCAGTTCTTC. Translating it yields CASSLRVGPGGHNEQFF.

This clonotype was recorded many times. V gene TRBV7-8 combines with J gene TRBJ2-2, with TRBD1 identical over 9 bases. Germline lookup yields CDR1 SGHVS and CDR2 FQNEAQ. V lost 10 bases and J lost 3; bases outside the gene matches: 15. This CDR3 spans 17 amino acids. Here the CDR3 reads CATAQGANPQYTGELFF. CDR3 DNA: TGTGCCACCGCACAGGGGGCGAACCCCCAGTACACCGGGGAGCTGTTTTTT.

This clonotype was seen repeatedly, ten times or more. This rearrangement joins TRBV12-3 or TRBV12-4 to TRBJ2-1; unclear D gene. Trimming pared 3 bases from V and 0 bases from J, leaving 9 bases between. The CDR3 spans 15 residues. CDR3 sequence reads: CASSLGRSSYNEQFF. CDR3 in DNA: TGTGCCAGCAGTTTGGGAAGGAGCTCCTACAATGAGCAGTTCTTC.

This clonotype appeared many times. The chain recombines TRBV5-1 with TRBJ2-1; D gene uncertain. V was clipped by 2 bases and J by 4 bases, with 10 bases between them. This CDR3 is 14 amino acids long. Germline V gene data show CDR1 as SGHRS and CDR2 as YFSETQ. CDR3 DNA: TGCGCCAGCAGCTTTGGAGACACATACAATGAGCAGTTCTTC. Translated: CASSFGDTYNEQFF.

This clonotype was observed many times. The genes are TRBV29-1 and TRBJ2-3; TRBD2 matches 8 bases. V was clipped by 6 bases and J by 5 bases; unmatched bases: 7. CDR1 and CDR2 from the germline V gene are SQVTM and ANQGSEA. This CDR3 contains 13 residues. DNA of the CDR3: TGCAGCGTCGGACTAGCCGCCAGAGATACGCAGTATTTT. Its translation: CSVGLAARDTQYF.

This clonotype was found a few times. For the CDR3, the DNA is TGTGCCAGCAGCCTCATGACTAGCGGAACAGATACGCAGTATTTT. As protein: CASSLMTSGTDTQYF. The chain is built from TRBV28 and TRBJ2-3; 9 nucleotides align to TRBD2. This CDR3 region has 15 residues. Germline assignment: CDR1 MDHEN and CDR2 SYDVKM. Losses at the gene ends were 6 bases for V and 3 bases for J; bases not matched to a gene: 7.

Comments on this clonotype: This may be a read error: a much more frequent sequence differs by one nucleotide. CDR3 region: CASSQGHVGVNEQFF. The CDR3 nucleotides are TGTGCCAGCAGCCAAGGTCATGTGGGAGTGAATGAGCAGTTCTTC. The chain recombines TRBV4-2 with TRBJ2-1, with D perhaps matching TRBD2 (5 bases). V lost 1 base to trimming and J lost 7 bases, with 14 bases between them. Germline values: CDR1 LGHNA, CDR2 YNFKEQ. The CDR3 length is 15 residues.

This chain joins TRBV6-5 and TRBJ2-2; maybe TRBD1 (5 bases). V was shortened by 0 bases and J by 4 bases, with 12 bases between the two germline ends. From germline, CDR1 is MNHEY and CDR2 SVGAGI. This CDR3 region has 16 residues. The CDR3 DNA reads as TGTGCCAGCAGTTACTCGAAGGGGTGGAGCACCGGGGAGCTGTTTTTT. Protein sequence: CASSYSKGWSTGELFF.